The 20 T cell receptor beta chains below all came from one sample that was sequenced in a study of control samples from healthy donors and cancer patients. Sequencing used immunoSEQ multiplex PCR; TCRdb keeps in-frame clones, though not all of them. The sample shows more than 50,000 clones, about nine tenths of them seen only once. Material for sequencing was PBMCs. The receptors shown here come from a woman aged 45 to 65 with colorectal cancer.

The rearrangement uses TRBV28 and TRBJ1-2; D uncertain. This CDR3 spans 11 amino acids. Germline V gene sequence: CDR1 MDHEN, CDR2 SYDVKM. V gave up 10 bases and J gave up 8 bases, with 14 bases separating them. In DNA, the CDR3 is TGTGCCACCTCCGTGTGGTACGGCTACACCTTC. Protein: CATSVWYGYTF.

This rearrangement joins TRBV7-9 to TRBJ2-6; 7 bases are a match to TRBD1. This CDR3 has 18 residues. Per the germline V gene, CDR1 is SEHNR and CDR2 is FQNEAQ (reference sequence). V was pared by 7 bases and J by 0 bases, with 12 bases of the junction left unmatched. The CDR3 protein is CASTPLTGTVSGANVLTF. CDR3 bases: TGTGCCAGCACCCCTTTGACAGGGACCGTCTCTGGGGCCAACGTCCTGACTTTC.

V usage is TRBV6-1 and J usage is TRBJ2-3, with 10 bases aligning to TRBD2. CDR3 length equals 16 residues. Germline V gene lookup returns CDR1 MNHNS and CDR2 SASEGT. Trimming at V came to 3 bases and at J to 5 bases, leaving 8 bases not matched to a gene. CDR3 region: CASSEWLAGEIDTQYF. As DNA, the CDR3 is TGTGCCAGCAGTGAGTGGCTAGCGGGAGAGATAGATACGCAGTATTTT.

The chain is built from TRBV5-6 and TRBJ1-2; possibly TRBD1 for D (5 bases). The CDR3 is 15 residues long. Trimming shortened V by 3 bases and J by 2 bases, and 14 bases separated the two germline ends. Germline V gives CDR1 SGHDT, CDR2 YYEEEE. In DNA form, the CDR3 reads TGTGCCAGCAGCTGGGGACCCCAGGTAAACTATGGCTACACCTTC. Amino acid sequence: CASSWGPQVNYGYTF.

About this clone: A read error may account for a junction end that differs from germline. The chain employs TRBV7-6 and TRBJ1-1, with D unclear. The germline V gene has CDR1 SGHVS and CDR2 FNYEAQ. The CDR3 sequence is 15 residues long. This chain's CDR3 is CASRRGGPSGQSLSF. CDR3 nucleotide sequence: TGTGCCAGCAGACGCGGTGGCCCATCGGGCCAATCGCTTTCCTTT. The whole variable domain, filled in from reference TRBV7-6 and TRBJ1-1, reads GAGVSQSPRYKVTKRGQDVALRCDPISGHVSLYWYRQALGQGPEFLTYFNYEAQQDKSGLPNDRFSAERPEGSISTLTIQRTEQRDSAMYRCASRRGGPSGQSLSFGQGTRLTVV.

This chain connects TRBV5-3 to TRBJ2-2, with 7 bases that match TRBD1. TRBV5-3 is identified as an open reading frame with a role that is uncertain. The V and J ends lost 0 bases and 2 bases, in that order; junction bases with no gene match: 4. This CDR3 is 16 amino acids long. The CDR3 region has the DNA TGTGCCAGAAGCTTGGTGGCAGGGGGTAACACCGGGGAGCTGTTTTTT. Protein: CARSLVAGGNTGELFF.

This sequence joins TRBV3-1 (or the pseudogene TRBV3-2) and TRBJ2-5, with 8 nucleotides matching TRBD1. Germline V lookup: CDR1 LGHDT, CDR2 YNNKEL (reference sequence). The CDR3 contains 14 residues. V lost 6 bases, J lost 0 bases, and 3 bases stayed unmatched. The CDR3 DNA follows: TGTGCCAGCAGGCGGACAGGGAACCAAGAGACCCAGTACTTC. Translation gives CASRRTGNQETQYF.

The chain couples TRBV4-2 to TRBJ1-3; D might be TRBD1 (5 bases). The V and J ends lost 4 bases and 4 bases respectively, with 20 bases between them. Germline V CDR1 and CDR2: LGHNA, YNFKEQ. The CDR3 runs to 17 residues. CDR3 amino acids: CASSLVGLQTTGNTIYF. In nucleotides, the CDR3 is TGTGCCAGCAGCCTAGTGGGACTTCAGACGACCGGAAACACCATATATTTT.

CDR3: CAISESPQESSYNEQFF. The CDR3 coding sequence is TGTGCCATCAGTGAGTCCCCCCAAGAGAGCTCCTACAATGAGCAGTTCTTC. The chain employs TRBV10-3 and TRBJ2-1; D gene uncertain. The CDR3 extends over 17 amino acids. CDR1 is ENHRY and CDR2 is SYGVKD in the germline V gene. Trimming took off 0 bases at V and 0 bases at J, with 12 bases between the two ends.

The rearrangement links TRBV28 to TRBJ1-1; D unresolved. Germline V gene lookup returns CDR1 MDHEN and CDR2 SYDVKM. The CDR3 is made up of 13 amino acids. V lost 3 bases to trimming and J lost 3 bases, with 8 bases between them. The chain's CDR3 is CASSFDGDTEAFF. CDR3 DNA sequence: TGTGCCAGCAGTTTTGACGGTGACACTGAAGCTTTCTTT.

The chain links TRBV5-1 to TRBJ2-5, with 7 positions matching TRBD1. This CDR3 is 14 amino acids long. The germline gives CDR1 SGHRS, CDR2 YFSETQ. J was trimmed by 1 base and V by 6 bases; bases with no gene match: 6. The chain's CDR3 is CASTLTGTQETQYF. As DNA, the CDR3 is TGCGCCAGCACTCTGACAGGGACCCAAGAGACCCAGTACTTC.

CDR3 loop: CASTGGLSNQPQHF. For the CDR3, the DNA is TGTGCCAGCACCGGAGGGCTAAGCAATCAGCCCCAGCATTTT. The genes are TRBV21-1 and TRBJ1-5. TRBV21-1 is marked as a pseudogene. This CDR3 has 14 residues.

The chain recombines TRBV11-2 with TRBJ1-2; D possibly corresponds to TRBD1 (5 bases). V was shortened by 5 bases and J by 0 bases, with 10 bases between the two germline ends. Germline assignment: CDR1 SGHAT and CDR2 FQNNGV. CDR3 length: 14 amino acids. The CDR3 here is CASSPQGTNYGYTF. CDR3 DNA sequence: TGTGCCAGCAGCCCCCAGGGTACTAACTATGGCTACACCTTC.

V usage is TRBV4-1 and J usage is TRBJ2-4; no definite D call. CDR3 length: 13 residues. CDR1 is MGHRA and CDR2 is YSYEKL in the germline V gene. Trimming left V 3 bases short and J 15 bases short, with 18 bases between. This chain's CDR3 is CASSHPRSTPVYF. The CDR3 DNA follows: TGCGCCAGCAGCCACCCAAGGAGCACGCCGGTGTACTTC.

The chain is built from TRBV18 and TRBJ2-3; 9 nucleotides align to TRBD1. Germline CDR1 is KGHSH and CDR2 is LQKENI. V trimming: 8 bases; J trimming: 4 bases; junction bases outside the gene matches: 10. The CDR3 spans 15 residues. As DNA, the CDR3 is TGTGCCAGCCTCCCCGGACAGGGGTTATCAGATACGCAGTATTTT. Its protein is CASLPGQGLSDTQYF.

The chain combines TRBV12-3 or TRBV12-4 with TRBJ1-2, with D perhaps TRBD1 (5 bases). V dropped 6 bases and J dropped 7 bases, with 15 bases sitting between them. This CDR3 has 13 amino acids. The CDR3 here is CASSPGLYGGYTF. CDR3 sequence (DNA): TGTGCCAGCAGCCCGGGACTATATGGTGGCTACACCTTC.

The chain joins TRBV4-1 to TRBJ2-6; D remains ambiguous. The CDR3 is 14 amino acids. Trimming left V 5 bases short and J 4 bases short, with 9 bases between. Germline V gene lookup returns CDR1 MGHRA and CDR2 YSYEKL. CDR3 sequence: CASSTPIGANVLTF. CDR3 bases: TGCGCCAGCAGCACGCCAATAGGGGCCAACGTCCTGACTTTC.

V usage is TRBV5-4 and J usage is TRBJ2-3; D is perhaps TRBD1 (6 bases). The CDR3 sequence is 16 residues long. Trimming left V 3 bases short and J 3 bases short, with 17 bases between. Germline loops: CDR1 SGHNT, CDR2 YYREEE (reference sequence). CDR3 DNA: TGTGCCAGCAGCTCACGCGGACAGATGAATACAGATACGCAGTATTTT. This translates into CASSSRGQMNTDTQYF.

This chain uses TRBV10-3 with TRBJ2-7, with 12 bases lining up with TRBD2. V shed 5 bases and J 5 bases; nucleotides not matched to a gene: 7. The V gene's germline CDR1 is ENHRY and CDR2 SYGVKD. The CDR3 is made up of 15 amino acids. The CDR3 reads CAISPRLAGVNEQYF. The CDR3 DNA sequence: TGTGCCATCAGTCCCCGACTAGCGGGAGTTAACGAGCAGTACTTC.

The chain recombines TRBV5-8 with TRBJ2-7, with TRBD1 identical over 7 bases. Germline values: CDR1 SGHTS, CDR2 YDEGEE. This CDR3 is built from 14 residues. Trimming cost V 3 bases and J 0 bases; bases outside gene matches: 3. The CDR3 region is CASSSGDSSYEQYF. The CDR3 DNA follows: TGTGCCAGCAGCTCTGGGGACAGCTCCTACGAGCAGTACTTC.